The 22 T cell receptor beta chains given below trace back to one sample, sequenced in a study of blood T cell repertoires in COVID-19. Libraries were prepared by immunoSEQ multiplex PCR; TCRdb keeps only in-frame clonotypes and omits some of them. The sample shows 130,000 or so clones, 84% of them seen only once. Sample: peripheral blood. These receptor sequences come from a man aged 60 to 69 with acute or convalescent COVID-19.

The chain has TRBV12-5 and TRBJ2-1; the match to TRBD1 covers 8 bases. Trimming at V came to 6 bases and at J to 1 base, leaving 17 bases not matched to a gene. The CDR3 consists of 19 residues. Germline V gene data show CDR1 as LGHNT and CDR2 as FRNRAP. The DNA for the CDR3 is TGTGCTAGTGGCAAACGGACAGGGCTAGCGCCACAGTCCTACAATGAGCAGTTCTTC. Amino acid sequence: CASGKRTGLAPQSYNEQFF.

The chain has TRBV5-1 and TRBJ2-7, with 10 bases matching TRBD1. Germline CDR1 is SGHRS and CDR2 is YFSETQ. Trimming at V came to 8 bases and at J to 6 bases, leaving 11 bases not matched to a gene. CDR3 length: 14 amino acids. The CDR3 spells CASKETGGMSEQYF. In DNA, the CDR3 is TGCGCCAGTAAGGAGACAGGGGGCATGTCCGAGCAGTACTTC.

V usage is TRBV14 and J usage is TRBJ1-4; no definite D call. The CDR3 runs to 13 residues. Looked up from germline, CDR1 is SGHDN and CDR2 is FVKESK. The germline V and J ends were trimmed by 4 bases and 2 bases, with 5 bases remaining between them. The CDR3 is CASSLLTNEKLFF. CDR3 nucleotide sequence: TGTGCCAGCAGCCTTCTTACTAATGAAAAACTGTTTTTT.

CDR3 sequence reads: CASSRTGGGLRTDTQYF. CDR3 DNA: TGCGCCAGCAGTAGGACAGGGGGAGGGCTTCGCACAGATACGCAGTATTTT. The rearrangement uses TRBV10-1 and TRBJ2-3; 10 bases map to TRBD1. The CDR3 totals 17 residues. Germline CDR1 WNHNN, CDR2 SYGVQD (reference sequence). V lost 5 bases, J lost 1 base, and 9 bases stayed unmatched.

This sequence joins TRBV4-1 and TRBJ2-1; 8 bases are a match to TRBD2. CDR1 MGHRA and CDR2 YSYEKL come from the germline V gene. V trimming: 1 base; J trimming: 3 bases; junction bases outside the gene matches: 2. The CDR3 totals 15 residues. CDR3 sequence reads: CASSQGGTSYNEQFF. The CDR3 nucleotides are TGCGCCAGCAGCCAAGGAGGGACTAGCTACAATGAGCAGTTCTTC.

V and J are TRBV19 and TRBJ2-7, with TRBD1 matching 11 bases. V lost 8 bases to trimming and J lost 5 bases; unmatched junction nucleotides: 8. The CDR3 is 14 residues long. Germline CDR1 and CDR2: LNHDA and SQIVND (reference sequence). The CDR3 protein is CASHGQGASNEQYF. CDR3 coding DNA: TGTGCCAGTCATGGACAGGGGGCTTCGAACGAGCAGTACTTC. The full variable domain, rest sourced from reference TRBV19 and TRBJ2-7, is DGGITQSPKYLFRKEGQNVTLSCEQNLNHDAMYWYRQDPGQGLRLIYYSQIVNDFQKGDIAEGYSVSREKKESFPLTVTSAQKNPTAFYLCASHGQGASNEQYFGPGTRLTVT.

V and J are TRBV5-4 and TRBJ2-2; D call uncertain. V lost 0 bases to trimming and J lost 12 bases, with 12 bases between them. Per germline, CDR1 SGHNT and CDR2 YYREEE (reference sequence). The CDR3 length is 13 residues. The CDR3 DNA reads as TGTGCCAGCAGCTTGGTCGGAGCAGAGAAGCTGTTTTTT. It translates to CASSLVGAEKLFF.

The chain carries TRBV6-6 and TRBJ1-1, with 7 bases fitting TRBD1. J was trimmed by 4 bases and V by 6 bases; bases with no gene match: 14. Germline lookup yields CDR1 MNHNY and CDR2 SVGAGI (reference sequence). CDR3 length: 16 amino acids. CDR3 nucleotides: TGTGCCAGCAGGACCCCCTTTGATGCAGGGGGCACTGAAGCTTTCTTT. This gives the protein CASRTPFDAGGTEAFF.

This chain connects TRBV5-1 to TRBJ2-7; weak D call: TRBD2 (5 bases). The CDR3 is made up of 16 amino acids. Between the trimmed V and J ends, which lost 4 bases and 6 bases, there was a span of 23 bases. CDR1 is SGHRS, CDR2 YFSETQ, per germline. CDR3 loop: CASSPYPPGSSVEQYF. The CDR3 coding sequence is TGCGCCAGCAGCCCGTACCCCCCGGGGTCTTCGGTCGAGCAGTACTTC. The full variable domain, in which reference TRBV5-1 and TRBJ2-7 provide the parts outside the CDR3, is KAGVTQTPRYLIKTRGQQVTLSCSPISGHRSVSWYQQTPGQGLQFLFEYFSETQRNKGNFPGRFSGRQFSNSRSEMNVSTLELGDSALYLCASSPYPPGSSVEQYFGPGTRLTVT.

CDR3 nucleotide sequence: TGTGCCAGCATTCGGACAGGGGGCATTATCGGGGAGCTGTTTTTT. Its protein is CASIRTGGIIGELFF. The rearrangement links TRBV6-5 to TRBJ2-2, with 11 bases that match TRBD1. In germline, CDR1 is MNHEY, CDR2 SVGAGI. The CDR3 totals 15 residues. V lost 7 bases and J lost 7; bases outside the gene matches: 8.

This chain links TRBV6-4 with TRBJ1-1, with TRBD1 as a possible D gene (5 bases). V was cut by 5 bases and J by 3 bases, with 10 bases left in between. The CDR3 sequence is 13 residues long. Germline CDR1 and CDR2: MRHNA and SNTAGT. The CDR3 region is CASSPRGDTEAFF. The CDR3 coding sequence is TGTGCCAGCAGTCCCCGGGGGGACACTGAAGCTTTCTTT.

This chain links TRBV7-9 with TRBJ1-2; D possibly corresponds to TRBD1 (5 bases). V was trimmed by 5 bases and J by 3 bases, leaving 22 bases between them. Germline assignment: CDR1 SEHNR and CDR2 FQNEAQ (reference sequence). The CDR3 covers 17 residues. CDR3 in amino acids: CASSPRGPAYNYYGYTF. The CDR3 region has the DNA TGTGCCAGCAGCCCTAGGGGTCCCGCCTACAATTACTATGGCTACACCTTC.

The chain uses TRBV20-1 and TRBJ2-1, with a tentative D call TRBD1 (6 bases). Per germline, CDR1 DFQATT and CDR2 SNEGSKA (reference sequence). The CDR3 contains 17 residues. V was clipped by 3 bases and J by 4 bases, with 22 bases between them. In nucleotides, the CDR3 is TGCAGTGCTAGTAACAGGGTTCTCCTAACATCATACAATGAGCAGTTCTTC. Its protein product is CSASNRVLLTSYNEQFF.

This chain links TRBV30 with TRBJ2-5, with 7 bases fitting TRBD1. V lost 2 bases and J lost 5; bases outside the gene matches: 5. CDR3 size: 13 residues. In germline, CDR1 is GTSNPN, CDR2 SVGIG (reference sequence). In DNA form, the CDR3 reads TGTGCCTGGAGTTTGACAGGGCCGGAGACCCAGTACTTC. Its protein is CAWSLTGPETQYF.

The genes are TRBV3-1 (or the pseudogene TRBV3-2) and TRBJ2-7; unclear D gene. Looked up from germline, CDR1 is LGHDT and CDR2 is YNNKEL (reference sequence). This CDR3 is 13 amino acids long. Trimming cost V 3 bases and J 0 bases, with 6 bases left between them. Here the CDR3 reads CASSHLSSYEQYF. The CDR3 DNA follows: TGTGCCAGCAGCCATTTGAGCTCCTACGAGCAGTACTTC.

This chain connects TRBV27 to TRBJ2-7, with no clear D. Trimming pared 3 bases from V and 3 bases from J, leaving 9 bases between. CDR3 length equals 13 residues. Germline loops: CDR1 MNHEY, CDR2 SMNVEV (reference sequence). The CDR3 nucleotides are TGTGCCAGCAGTTTTCTTTCGAGCTACGAGCAGTACTTC. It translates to CASSFLSSYEQYF.

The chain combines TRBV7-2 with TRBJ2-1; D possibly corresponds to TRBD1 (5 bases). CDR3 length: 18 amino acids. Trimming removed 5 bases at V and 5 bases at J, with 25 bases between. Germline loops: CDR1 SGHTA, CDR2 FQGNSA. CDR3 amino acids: CASSPRMGNPGPHNEQFF. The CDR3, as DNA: TGTGCCAGCAGCCCCAGAATGGGCAACCCAGGGCCCCACAATGAGCAGTTCTTC.

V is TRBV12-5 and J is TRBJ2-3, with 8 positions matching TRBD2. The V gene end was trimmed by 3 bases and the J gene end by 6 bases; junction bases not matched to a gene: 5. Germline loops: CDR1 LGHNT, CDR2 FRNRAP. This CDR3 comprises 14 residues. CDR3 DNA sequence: TGTGCTAGTGGTTTCTCGGGGGGGCCGGATACGCAGTATTTT. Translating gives CASGFSGGPDTQYF.

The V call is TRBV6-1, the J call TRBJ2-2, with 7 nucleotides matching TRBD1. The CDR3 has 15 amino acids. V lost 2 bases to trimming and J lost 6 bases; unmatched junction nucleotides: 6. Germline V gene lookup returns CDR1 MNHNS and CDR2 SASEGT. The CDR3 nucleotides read TGTGCCAGCAGTGAACTAGGGGGCTTGGCCGGGGAGCTGTTTTTT. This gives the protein CASSELGGLAGELFF.

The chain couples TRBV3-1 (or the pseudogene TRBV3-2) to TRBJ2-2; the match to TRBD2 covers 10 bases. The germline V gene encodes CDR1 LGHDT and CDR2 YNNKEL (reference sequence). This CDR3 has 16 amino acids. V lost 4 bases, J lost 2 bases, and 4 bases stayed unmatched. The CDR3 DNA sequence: TGTGCCAGCAGCCCCGGGACTAGCGCAAACACCGGGGAGCTGTTTTTT. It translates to CASSPGTSANTGELFF.

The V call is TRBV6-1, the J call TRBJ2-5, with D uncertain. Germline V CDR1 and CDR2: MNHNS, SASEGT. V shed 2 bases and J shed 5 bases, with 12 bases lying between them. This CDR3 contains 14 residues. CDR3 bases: TGTGCCAGCAGTGAAAGTATAGGAGCGGAGACCCAGTACTTC. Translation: CASSESIGAETQYF.

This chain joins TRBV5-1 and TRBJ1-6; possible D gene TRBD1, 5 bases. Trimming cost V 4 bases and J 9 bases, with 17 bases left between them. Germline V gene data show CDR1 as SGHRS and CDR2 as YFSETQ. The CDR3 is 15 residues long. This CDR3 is CASSTAGDGGSPLHF. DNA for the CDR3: TGCGCCAGCAGCACCGCTGGGGACGGGGGTTCACCCCTCCACTTT. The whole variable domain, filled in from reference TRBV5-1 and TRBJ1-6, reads KAGVTQTPRYLIKTRGQQVTLSCSPISGHRSVSWYQQTPGQGLQFLFEYFSETQRNKGNFPGRFSGRQFSNSRSEMNVSTLELGDSALYLCASSTAGDGGSPLHFGNGTRLTVT.